This section outlines one T cell receptor beta chain sequence together with its context. This clone's antigen is unknown. No base quality values were provided; no much bigger clone lies one nucleotide off. CDR1 and CDR2 are read off the germline V gene as SGHRS and YFSETQ. The junction shows trimming of 6 bases on V and 4 bases on J, plus 20 bases between the germline ends. Its CDR3 holds 16 amino acids, cysteine through phenylalanine. Left in the record is the CDR3 DNA by itself, 48 bases read in frame from the first base. These data are taken from a study of T-cell reconstitution after alpha-beta-depleted transplantation in children (dated by TCRdb to between 2015 and 2016). Describing the broader study: Using TCR repertoire profiling, the study quantitatively followed how T-cell immune reconstitution unfolded in children after TCRalphabeta/CD19-depleted allogeneic hematopoietic cell transplantation. Broader findings and caveats from the paper: The high TCRbeta diversity at day 60 in some patients was ascribed to recipient T cells and intrathymic progenitors that had survived conditioning. About two months after transplant, the apparently early recovery of alphabetaT-cell counts reportedly depended on just several hundred clones that had expanded rapidly and came from non-depleted graft cells. Hyperexpanded clone frequencies declined over subsequent months; after one year, T-cell counts and TCRbeta diversity were mostly attributed to newly produced T cells.

The method behind the library was PCR. Instrument used: Illumina HiSeq 2500. TCR library preparation used molecular barcoding, with unique molecular identifiers applied to normalize quantification of the TCRbeta repertoire. TCRdb applied fastp at Q25 and MiXCR to the public reads, then kept only in-frame beta chains. Duplicate CDR3 protein sequences are folded into a single record with the most common DNA and genes. For this sample there are just over 950,000 distinct CDR3 sequences; roughly 31% appear just once. More than 25% of the sample is taken by the ten largest. The treatment or condition label here, explained by the study, means: allogeneic hematopoietic cell transplantation with graft depleted of TCRalphabeta T cells and CD19 B cells. Transplant recipients were children who received TCRalphabeta/CD19-depleted allogeneic hematopoietic cell grafts.

This material consisted of PBMCs, mostly from graft donor cells, taken 360 days after TCRalphabeta/CD19-depleted stem cell transplant. The chain employs TRBV5-1 and TRBJ2-1; the D gene cannot be resolved beyond TRBD1 or TRBD2, each matching 5 bases. The sequence derives from a boy under two years old who had a stem cell transplant for SCID, so the T cells may come from the graft donor. CDR3 loop: CASTDRDPRMYNEQFF. The DNA sequence is TGCGCCAGCACCGACCGGGACCCACGAATGTACAATGAGCAGTTCTTC.